This TCR beta chain was recovered during a study of cytomegalovirus exposure and HLA in healthy donors. Whole-study findings and limits: Certain sequence variants were highly shared and formed a cluster, and this cluster was likely a sequencing artifact. Reported performance of the classifier showed diagnosis of cytomegalovirus status with high specificity and sensitivity.

Concerning this clone: Its target is unknown.

The CDR3 loop spans 17 amino acids. Looked up from germline, CDR1 is MNHEY and CDR2 is SMNVEV (reference sequence). V was clipped by 3 bases and J by 3 bases; unmatched bases: 10. The PCR made use of 60 Vbeta and 13 Jbeta primers. TCRdb keeps only in-frame clones here, not all; method: immunoSEQ multiplex PCR. The sample includes approximately 180,000 clones, 87% seen only once; the top ten take approximately 0.23%. J is TRBJ2-2 and V is TRBV27, with TRBD2 matching 7 bases. Sequencing was performed on PBMCs. The source of this sequence is a girl under three years old in good health and CMV-seronegative. In nucleotides, the CDR3 is TGTGCCAGCAGTTTTCTATTGGGGGAGGGTCACACCGGGGAGCTGTTTTTT. As protein: CASSFLLGEGHTGELFF.